This is a list of T cell receptor beta chains from one sample in a study of T cell changes during pregnancy in multiple sclerosis. The protocol was immunoSEQ multiplex PCR, while the TCRdb copy is restricted to in-frame clones and leaves out a portion. This table holds some 70,000 clones, around 85% found once. The material sequenced was peripheral blood, taken before pregnancy. The origin of the receptors is a female donor with multiple sclerosis, enrolled in a pregnancy study. The CDR3 runs from the conserved cysteine through the conserved F or W. A D gene is named only where the DNA matches it firmly. Expanded clones get a size class; other rows say once, few or many, or leave the size out.

d_call clone_size j_call v_call cdr3_aa cdr3_nt
NA NA TRBJ2-7 TRBV30 CAWGAQGPPYEQYF TGTGCCTGGGGCGCCCAGGGCCCTCCCTACGAGCAGTACTTC
NA once TRBJ2-1 TRBV6-4 CASKNEHRSSYNEQFF TGTGCCAGCAAAAACGAACACAGGAGCTCCTACAATGAGCAGTTCTTC
TRBD1 NA TRBJ1-2 TRBV6-1 CASRATGGYGYTF TGTGCCAGCAGGGCGACAGGGGGATATGGCTACACCTTC
NA NA TRBJ1-5 TRBV19 CASSPVGPRGNQPQHF TGTGCCAGTAGCCCTGTGGGGCCCCGTGGCAATCAGCCCCAGCATTTT
TRBD1 NA TRBJ1-5 TRBV19 CASSIVDRVWVVNQPQHF TGTGCCAGTAGTATCGTGGACAGGGTCTGGGTAGTGAATCAGCCCCAGCATTTT
TRBD2 NA TRBJ2-7 TRBV5-1 CASRAGEDEQYF TGCGCCAGCAGGGCGGGAGAGGACGAGCAGTACTTC
NA NA TRBJ2-2 TRBV13 CASRFSLNTGELFF TGTGCCAGCAGATTTAGTCTAAACACCGGGGAGCTGTTTTTT
NA NA TRBJ2-2 TRBV2 CASRNNGELFF TGTGCCAGCAGAAATAACGGGGAGCTGTTTTTT
NA NA TRBJ2-7 TRBV18 CASSPTSGGEQYF TGTGCCAGCTCACCCACGTCAGGGGGGGAGCAGTACTTC
TRBD2 many TRBJ2-7 TRBV9 CASSTSGGPSEQYF TGTGCCAGCAGCACTAGCGGGGGCCCAAGCGAGCAGTACTTC
NA NA TRBJ2-2 TRBV12-5 CASGLEEAGELFF TGTGCTAGTGGTTTGGAAGAGGCCGGGGAGCTGTTTTTT
NA NA TRBJ1-3 TRBV27 CASSLRESGPGNTIYF TGTGCCAGCAGTTTACGGGAGTCGGGACCCGGAAACACCATATATTTT
TRBD2 few TRBJ2-4 TRBV30 CAWSVLAGYDKNIQYF TGTGCCTGGAGTGTACTAGCGGGGTATGACAAAAACATTCAGTACTTC
NA NA TRBJ2-7 TRBV19 CASSIGGRVSSYEQYF TGTGCCAGTAGTATAGGTGGCAGGGTCAGCTCCTACGAGCAGTACTTC
TRBD2 NA TRBJ2-7 TRBV13 CASSLGLAGSYEQYF TGTGCCAGCAGCTTGGGACTAGCGGGCTCATACGAGCAGTACTTC
TRBD1 NA TRBJ1-1 TRBV7-2 CASSRRQGWNEAFF TGTGCCAGCAGCCGACGACAGGGGTGGAATGAAGCTTTCTTT
NA NA TRBJ1-1 TRBV19 CASSIAYLNTEAFF TGTGCCAGTAGTATTGCGTACCTGAACACTGAAGCTTTCTTT
NA NA TRBJ2-3 TRBV4-2 CASSARSTDTQYF TGTGCCAGCAGCGCTAGGTCCACAGATACGCAGTATTTT
NA once TRBJ2-1 TRBV5-4 CASSLPLRGTGNEQFF TGTGCCAGCAGCTTACCCCTTCGGGGTACGGGAAATGAGCAGTTCTTC
NA NA TRBJ2-7 TRBV5-1 CASSPPSIGEQYF TGCGCCAGCAGCCCGCCTTCAATCGGCGAGCAGTACTTC
NA NA TRBJ1-2 TRBV2 CASRSQVNYGYTF TGTGCCAGCAGATCTCAGGTTAACTATGGCTACACCTTC
TRBD2 few TRBJ2-3 TRBV29-1 CSGRTSGSADTQYF TGCAGCGGCAGGACTAGCGGGAGTGCAGATACGCAGTATTTT
NA NA TRBJ2-4 TRBV30 CAWSVNSGNIQYF TGTGCCTGGAGTGTTAATAGCGGAAACATTCAGTACTTC
TRBD1 NA TRBJ1-2 TRBV18 CASSPRDRGLRTYGYTF TGTGCCAGCTCACCCCGGGACAGGGGGCTGAGGACCTATGGCTACACCTTC
TRBD2 NA TRBJ2-1 TRBV9 CASSVVGTSSSSEQFF TGTGCCAGCAGCGTAGTGGGGACTAGCAGTTCAAGTGAGCAGTTCTTC